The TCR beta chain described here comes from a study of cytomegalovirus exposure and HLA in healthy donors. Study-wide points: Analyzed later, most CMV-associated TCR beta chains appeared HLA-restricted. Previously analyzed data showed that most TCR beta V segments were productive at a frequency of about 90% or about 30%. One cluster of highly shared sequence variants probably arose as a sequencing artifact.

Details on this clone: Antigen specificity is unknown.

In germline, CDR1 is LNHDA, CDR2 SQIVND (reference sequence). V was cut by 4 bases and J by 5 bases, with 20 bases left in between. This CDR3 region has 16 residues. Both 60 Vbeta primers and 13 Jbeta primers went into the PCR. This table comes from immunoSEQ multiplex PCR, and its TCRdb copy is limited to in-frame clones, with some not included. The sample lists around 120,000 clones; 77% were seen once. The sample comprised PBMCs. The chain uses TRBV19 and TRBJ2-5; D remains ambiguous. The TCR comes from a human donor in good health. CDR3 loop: CASSTPGETGQETQYF. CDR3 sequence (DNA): TGTGCCAGTAGTACGCCCGGAGAGACGGGTCAGGAGACCCAGTACTTC.